This is a list of T cell receptor beta chains from one sample in a study of T cell responses to AZD1222 COVID-19 vaccine. Sequencing was performed with immunoSEQ multiplex PCR; in TCRdb, only in-frame clones are kept and a portion is missing. The table shows roughly 180,000 clones, with around 94% occurring only once. Specimen: peripheral blood, collected on day 0 of AZD1222 vaccination. The receptors stem from an adult in good health. The CDR3 runs from the conserved cysteine through the conserved F or W.

>TRBV12-3/TRBV12-4
CASSSDSNEQFF
>TRBV7-8
CASSLGSNEQFF
>TRBV5-1
CASSLADRYTEAFF
>TRBV6-5
CASRATRTMNTEAFF
>TRBV19
CASSLGAIYEQYF
>TRBV4-1
CASNPMFGGELFF
>TRBV11-1
CASSLTTEYNEQFF
>TRBV19
CASSMSTSLSYTF
>TRBV4-1
CASSQGILLSYEQYF
>TRBV6-5
CASSYGPGATNEKLFF
>TRBV11-2
CASSLDRGLRRGTNEQFF
>TRBV12-3/TRBV12-4
CASSLGQGAGYTF
>TRBV5-1
CASSTTGQVINEQYF
>TRBV28
CASSLISSYEQYF
>TRBV6-5
CASGRGEQFF
>TRBV10-2
CASSEGQASLNSPLHF
>TRBV28
CASSLTWTGGQPQHF
>TRBV11-2
CASSLVFEQYF
>TRBV7-9
CASSPPGGTGELFF
>TRBV28
CASSRDTAEASQHF
>TRBV30
CACQVAGSGNTIYF
>TRBV19
CASKAAGVVNEQFF
>TRBV4-1
CASSQSHGGDQPQHF
>TRBV10-3
CAIQGAESQPQHF
>TRBV19
CASIDYHSGNTIYF
>TRBV30
CAWAGGTEAFF
>TRBV7-3
CASSLDSATYEQYF